The 19 T cell receptor beta chains below all came from one sample that was sequenced in a study of a mutant IDH1 vaccine in newly diagnosed glioma. Libraries were prepared by immunoSEQ multiplex PCR; TCRdb keeps only in-frame clonotypes and omits some of them. The profile shows about 38,000 clones, 75% to 85% of them singletons. The antigens for these receptors are not known. The time point: week 23, last vaccination. A single vaccine dose contained 300 ug of mutant IDH1 20-mer peptide, and topical imiquimod was used with it. This specimen consisted of PBMCs, obtained from a glioma patient whose treatment included an IDH1 peptide vaccine. The receptors stem from a man in his forties with glioma.

The chain joins TRBV29-1 to TRBJ2-7; D call uncertain. CDR1 SQVTM and CDR2 ANQGSEA come from the germline V gene. This CDR3 comprises 13 residues. Trimming stripped 0 bases from V and 0 bases from J, with 6 bases between. CDR3: CSVEDPTSYEQYF. The CDR3, as DNA: TGCAGCGTTGAAGATCCCACCTCCTACGAGCAGTACTTC.

In its sample, this clone was seen once. The J gene is TRBJ1-2, the V gene TRBV6-5; 8 nucleotides agree with TRBD1. From germline, CDR1 is MNHEY and CDR2 SVGAGI. The V segment lost 1 base and the J segment 4 bases; nucleotides outside the gene matches: 2. This CDR3 spans 14 amino acids. As DNA, the CDR3 is TGTGCCAGCAGTTACTTCGGACAGGGCTATGGCTACACCTTC. It translates to CASSYFGQGYGYTF.

As to this clone: The identical CDR3 is also encoded by other nucleotide sequences in the sample. The chain joins TRBV19 to TRBJ2-1; 8 nucleotides line up with TRBD1. The CDR3 length is 15 residues. J lost 1 base, V lost 5 bases, and 4 bases had no gene match. Germline V gene lookup returns CDR1 LNHDA and CDR2 SQIVND (reference sequence). The CDR3 nucleotides read TGTGCCAGTAGTCCCGACAGGGGATCCTACAATGAGCAGTTCTTC. It specifies CASSPDRGSYNEQFF.

This sequence joins TRBV5-4 and TRBJ1-2, with 8 bases matching TRBD1. The V and J ends lost 5 bases and 7 bases, in that order; junction bases with no gene match: 10. Germline assignment: CDR1 SGHNT and CDR2 YYREEE (reference sequence). This CDR3 region has 14 residues. The CDR3 DNA reads TGTGCCAGCAGTCTGACAGGACAGGGCGGTGGCTACACCTTC. This translates into CASSLTGQGGGYTF.

The genes are TRBV5-4 and TRBJ1-2; possibly TRBD1 for D (6 bases). Germline V gives CDR1 SGHNT, CDR2 YYREEE (reference sequence). Trimming removed 3 bases from V and 8 bases from J, with 17 bases in between. The CDR3 spans 14 residues. The CDR3 spells CASSSKGDPGGYTF. The CDR3 DNA reads TGTGCCAGCAGCTCGAAGGGGGACCCTGGCGGCTACACCTTC.

The chain recombines TRBV19 with TRBJ2-7; D perhaps matches TRBD2 (7 bases). Trimming left V 5 bases short and J 6 bases short, with 14 bases between. The germline V gene has CDR1 LNHDA and CDR2 SQIVND (reference sequence). This CDR3 comprises 13 residues. The CDR3 region has the DNA TGTGCCAGTAGTGCACACAGGGAGGGCGAGCAGTACTTC. Translation: CASSAHREGEQYF.

The gene calls are TRBV15 and TRBJ1-2; D gene ambiguous. The germline V and J ends were trimmed by 0 bases and 2 bases, with 13 bases remaining between them. In germline, CDR1 is LNHNV, CDR2 YYDKDF (reference sequence). This CDR3 comprises 16 residues. The CDR3 is CATSRDQEGLNYGYTF. Written as DNA, the CDR3 is TGTGCCACCAGCAGAGATCAAGAGGGTCTCAACTATGGCTACACCTTC.

This clone was detected a few times. V and J are TRBV5-1 and TRBJ2-3; TRBD2 is a possible D gene (6 bases). The V end was cut by 0 bases, the J end by 2 bases, with 16 bases between. In germline, CDR1 is SGHRS, CDR2 YFSETQ. The CDR3 consists of 17 residues. This CDR3 is CASSLALGAGNTDTQYF. Written as DNA, the CDR3 is TGCGCCAGCAGCTTGGCGCTTGGGGCGGGGAACACAGATACGCAGTATTTT. The complete variable domain, with remaining parts taken from reference TRBV5-1 and TRBJ2-3, reads KAGVTQTPRYLIKTRGQQVTLSCSPISGHRSVSWYQQTPGQGLQFLFEYFSETQRNKGNFPGRFSGRQFSNSRSEMNVSTLELGDSALYLCASSLALGAGNTDTQYFGPGTRLTVL.

The chain employs TRBV28 and TRBJ2-4; D may be TRBD2 (7 bases). Per germline, CDR1 MDHEN and CDR2 SYDVKM. CDR3 length: 15 amino acids. Trimming pared 6 bases from V and 1 base from J, leaving 13 bases between. This chain's CDR3 is CASSYREGAKNIQYF. CDR3 nucleotides: TGTGCCAGCAGCTACAGGGAGGGGGCCAAAAACATTCAGTACTTC.

The genes are TRBV5-5 and TRBJ2-1; perhaps TRBD2 as D (5 bases). The CDR3 is 13 residues long. CDR1 is SGHKS and CDR2 is YYEKEE in the germline V gene (reference sequence). V lost 4 bases and J lost 8, with 13 bases in between. The CDR3 coding sequence is TGTGCCAGCAGCACCATGGACTCGCATGAGCAGTTCTTC. This sequence encodes CASSTMDSHEQFF.

The V gene is TRBV25-1, the J gene TRBJ2-2, with TRBD2 matching over 7 bases. The germline V gene has CDR1 MGHDK and CDR2 SYGVNS. V shed 3 bases and J 5 bases; nucleotides not matched to a gene: 6. This CDR3 comprises 15 residues. The CDR3 loop is CASSDAGVLTGELFF. The CDR3 DNA reads TGTGCCAGCAGTGATGCGGGGGTTCTGACCGGGGAGCTGTTTTTT.

The rearrangement uses TRBV5-4 and TRBJ1-1, with 9 positions matching TRBD1. V lost 4 bases to trimming and J lost 3 bases; unmatched junction nucleotides: 13. This CDR3 has 17 residues. The V gene's germline CDR1 is SGHNT and CDR2 YYREEE (reference sequence). The CDR3 nucleotides are TGTGCCAGCAGCGCGGGACAGGGACGTAGCATGGACACTGAAGCTTTCTTT. Translating it yields CASSAGQGRSMDTEAFF. Full variable domain (remainder filled in from reference TRBV5-4 and TRBJ1-1): ETGVTQSPTHLIKTRGQQVTLRCSSQSGHNTVSWYQQALGQGPQFIFQYYREEENGRGNFPPRFSGLQFPNYSSELNVNALELDDSALYLCASSAGQGRSMDTEAFFGQGTRLTVV.

The chain links TRBV14 to TRBJ2-5; D is tentatively TRBD1 or TRBD2 (5 bases each). Per germline, CDR1 SGHDN and CDR2 FVKESK. The V end lost 4 bases, the J end lost 5 bases, and 17 bases lay between the germline ends. The CDR3 consists of 15 residues. Here the CDR3 DNA reads TGTGCCAGCAGCCCCGGAGCCGGGGCACAGGAGACCCAGTACTTC. This codes for CASSPGAGAQETQYF.

CDR3 amino acids: CASSLGSTEAFF. Here the CDR3 DNA reads TGTGCCAGCAGCTTAGGGTCCACTGAAGCTTTCTTT. The rearrangement links TRBV7-8 to TRBJ1-1; D unclear. The CDR3 length is 12 residues. CDR1 SGHVS and CDR2 FQNEAQ come from the germline V gene. V lost 1 base and J 4 bases, leaving 4 bases between the germline ends.

J is TRBJ1-3 and V is TRBV7-9; 10 positions match TRBD1. J gave up 7 bases and V 6 bases, and 9 bases lay outside the gene matches. The CDR3 length is 15 residues. Germline CDR1 is SEHNR and CDR2 is FQNEAQ (reference sequence). CDR3 region: CASRETGTGANTIYF. The CDR3 DNA sequence: TGTGCCAGCAGAGAGACCGGGACAGGGGCTAACACCATATATTTT.

This clone has only one observation. The chain recombines TRBV10-3 with TRBJ2-2; D is possibly TRBD1 or TRBD2 (5 bases each). This CDR3 is 15 amino acids long. Trimming stripped 8 bases from V and 6 bases from J, with 19 bases between. CDR1 is ENHRY, CDR2 SYGVKD, per germline. CDR3 nucleotide sequence: TGTGCCATCGGAATGGCGGGCAGGGCTGCCGGGGAGCTGTTTTTT. Its protein is CAIGMAGRAAGELFF.

This clone has a handful of counts. This chain connects TRBV23-1 to TRBJ1-2; D may be TRBD1 (5 bases). TRBV23-1 is an open reading frame, and its role is uncertain. The CDR3 covers 14 residues. Trimming left V 3 bases short and J 4 bases short, with 12 bases between. The CDR3 region is CASSHVGQVYGYTF. The CDR3 DNA follows: TGCGCCAGCAGTCATGTGGGGCAGGTCTATGGCTACACCTTC.

The rearrangement uses TRBV2 and TRBJ1-4; 9 bases match TRBD1. This CDR3 is 15 amino acids long. The V and J ends lost 7 bases and 4 bases, in that order; junction bases with no gene match: 7. The V gene's germline CDR1 is SNHLY and CDR2 FYNNEI. CDR3 in DNA: TGTGCCAGCAAGCCCCCGGGACAGGGTAATGAAAAACTGTTTTTT. It translates to CASKPPGQGNEKLFF.

This chain connects TRBV27 to TRBJ1-2; 10 bases align to TRBD1. Per germline, CDR1 MNHEY and CDR2 SMNVEV (reference sequence). This CDR3 has 14 residues. Trimming cost V 7 bases and J 4 bases; bases outside gene matches: 6. CDR3 DNA sequence: TGTGCCAGCAAGAGGACAGGGGGAATCTATGGCTACACCTTC. Protein: CASKRTGGIYGYTF.